This T cell receptor (beta chain) was profiled in a study of T cell responses to AZD1222 COVID-19 vaccine. Whole-study results and caveats: It was only after the peak T cell response that any repertoires were sampled. Spike as a whole was targeted by vaccine-associated CD4 TCRs, dominant at 160-218 and 743-854.

TCRdb keeps only in-frame clones here, not all; method: immunoSEQ multiplex PCR. This sample yields fewer than 150,000 clones, of which about 91% are seen a single time; roughly 6.7% belongs to the top ten. This CDR3 is built from 12 residues. The V gene's germline CDR1 is MNHEY and CDR2 SVGEGT. The V end was cut by 5 bases, the J end by 3 bases, with 8 bases between. In regard to this clone: The antigen is unknown.

Sample: peripheral blood, taken 28 days after the second AZD1222 dose. This TCR derives from an adult who received the AZD1222 COVID-19 vaccine. The V call is TRBV6-2 or TRBV6-3, the J call TRBJ2-7, with no clear D. The CDR3 protein is CASSQTYYEQYF. The CDR3 DNA sequence: TGTGCCAGCAGTCAGACCTACTACGAGCAGTACTTC.